This T cell receptor beta chain was captured in a study of OX40 agonist ivuxolimab in advanced cancers. Study summary: The treatment was a fully human IgG2 OX40 agonist, ivuxolimab. General observations from the study: The CD4+ and CD8+ T cells in the blood had expanded clonally by week 6 at 0.1 to 3.0 mg/kg.

Libraries were prepared by immunoSEQ multiplex PCR; TCRdb keeps only in-frame clonotypes and omits some of them. The sample records more than 90,000 clones, approximately 80% being singletons. J lost 0 bases, V lost 6 bases, and 10 bases had no gene match. The germline V gene has CDR1 ENHRY and CDR2 SYGVKD. The CDR3 has 16 residues. Only a few counts were recorded for this clone. The antigen is unknown. This material consisted of CD4+ or CD8+ T cells sorted from blood, taken in a trial of the OX40 agonist ivuxolimab. This TCR came from an adult with an advanced solid tumor such as melanoma, head and neck, liver or kidney cancer. J is TRBJ1-1 and V is TRBV10-3, with 7 nucleotides matching TRBD1. CDR3 sequence reads: CAIRTPPGQMNTEAFF. CDR3 in DNA: TGTGCCATCAGGACCCCTCCGGGACAGATGAACACTGAAGCTTTCTTT.